The entry that follows covers one T cell receptor (beta chain) sequence. Its target is not known. The data derive from a study of OX40 agonist ivuxolimab in advanced cancers. The CDR3 totals 18 residues. Looked up from germline, CDR1 is SGHAT and CDR2 is FQNNGV. V was clipped by 5 bases and J by 0 bases; unmatched bases: 12. Clones were sequenced by immunoSEQ multiplex PCR, and TCRdb holds only the in-frame ones, with some missing. The sample holds about 53,000 clones, 84% seen once. Study-level findings and limits: Some nonresponders also had low normalized T-cell clonal expansion. CD8+ T cells (on average) carried more expanded clones than CD4+ T cells.

The material sequenced was CD4+ or CD8+ T cells sorted from blood, taken in a trial of the OX40 agonist ivuxolimab. This receptor was obtained from an adult with an advanced solid tumor such as melanoma, head and neck, liver or kidney cancer. The genes are TRBV11-2 and TRBJ2-7; TRBD2 aligns across 11 bases. CDR3 amino acids: CASSPGWTSGLSSYEQYF. DNA for the CDR3: TGTGCCAGCAGCCCAGGCTGGACTAGCGGGTTGAGCTCCTACGAGCAGTACTTC.